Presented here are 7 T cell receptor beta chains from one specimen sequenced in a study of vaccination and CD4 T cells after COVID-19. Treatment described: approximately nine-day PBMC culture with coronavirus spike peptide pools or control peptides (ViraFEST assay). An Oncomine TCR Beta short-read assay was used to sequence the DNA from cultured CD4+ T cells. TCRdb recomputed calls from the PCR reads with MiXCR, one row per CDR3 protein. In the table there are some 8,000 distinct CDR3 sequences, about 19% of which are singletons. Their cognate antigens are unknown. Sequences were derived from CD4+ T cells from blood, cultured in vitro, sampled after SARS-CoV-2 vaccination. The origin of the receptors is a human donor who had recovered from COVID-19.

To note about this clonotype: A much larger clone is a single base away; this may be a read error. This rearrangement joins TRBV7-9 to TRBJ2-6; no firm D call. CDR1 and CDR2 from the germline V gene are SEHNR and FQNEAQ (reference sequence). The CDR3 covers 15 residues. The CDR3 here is CASSLVIAGSNVLTF. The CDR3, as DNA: TGTGCCAGCAGCTTAGTAATAGCTGGGTCCAACGTCCTGACTTTC.

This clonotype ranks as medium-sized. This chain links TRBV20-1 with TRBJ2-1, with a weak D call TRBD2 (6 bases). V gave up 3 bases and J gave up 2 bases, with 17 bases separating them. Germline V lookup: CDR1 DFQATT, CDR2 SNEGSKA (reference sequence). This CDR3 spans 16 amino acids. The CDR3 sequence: CSARGRKGLAYNEQFF. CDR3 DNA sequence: TGCAGTGCTAGGGGGAGGAAAGGACTGGCCTACAATGAGCAGTTCTTC.

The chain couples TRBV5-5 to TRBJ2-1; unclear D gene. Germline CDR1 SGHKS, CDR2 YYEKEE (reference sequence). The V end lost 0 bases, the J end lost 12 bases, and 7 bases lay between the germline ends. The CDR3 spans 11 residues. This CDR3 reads CASSLGFGQFF. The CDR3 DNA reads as TGTGCCAGCAGCTTGGGTTTTGGGCAGTTCTTC.

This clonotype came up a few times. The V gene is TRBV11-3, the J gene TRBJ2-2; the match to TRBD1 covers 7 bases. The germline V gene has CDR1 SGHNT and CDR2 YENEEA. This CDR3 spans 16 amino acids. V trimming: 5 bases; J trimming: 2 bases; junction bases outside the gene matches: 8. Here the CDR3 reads CASSDWTGDNTGELFF. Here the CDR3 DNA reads TGTGCCAGCAGCGATTGGACAGGAGACAACACCGGGGAGCTGTTTTTT. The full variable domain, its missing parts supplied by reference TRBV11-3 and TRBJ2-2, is EAGVVQSPRYKIIEKKQPVAFWCNPISGHNTLYWYLQNLGQGPELLIRYENEEAVDDSQLPKDRFSAERLKGVDSTLKIQPAELGDSAVYLCASSDWTGDNTGELFFGEGSRLTVL.

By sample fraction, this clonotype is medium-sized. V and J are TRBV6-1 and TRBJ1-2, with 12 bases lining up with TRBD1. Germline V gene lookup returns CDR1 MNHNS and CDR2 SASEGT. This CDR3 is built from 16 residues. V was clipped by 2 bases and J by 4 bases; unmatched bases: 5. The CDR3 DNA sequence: TGTGCCAGCAGTGAATATCGGGGACAGGGGGCCTATGGCTACACCTTC. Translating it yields CASSEYRGQGAYGYTF.

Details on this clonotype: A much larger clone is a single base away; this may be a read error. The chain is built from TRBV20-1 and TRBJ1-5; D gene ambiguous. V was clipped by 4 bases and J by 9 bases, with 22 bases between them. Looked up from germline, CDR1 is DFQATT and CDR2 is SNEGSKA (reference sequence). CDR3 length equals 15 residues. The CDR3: CSATAGGPHLAPQHF. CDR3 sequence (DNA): TGCAGTGCTACGGCAGGTGGTCCCCACTTAGCGCCCCAGCATTTT.

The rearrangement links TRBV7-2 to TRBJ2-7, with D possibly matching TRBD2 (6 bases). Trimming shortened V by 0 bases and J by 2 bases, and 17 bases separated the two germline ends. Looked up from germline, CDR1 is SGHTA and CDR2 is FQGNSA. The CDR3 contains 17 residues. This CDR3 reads CASSLAIGGTLAYEQYF. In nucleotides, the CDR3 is TGTGCCAGCAGCTTAGCCATTGGGGGGACTTTGGCCTACGAGCAGTACTTC.